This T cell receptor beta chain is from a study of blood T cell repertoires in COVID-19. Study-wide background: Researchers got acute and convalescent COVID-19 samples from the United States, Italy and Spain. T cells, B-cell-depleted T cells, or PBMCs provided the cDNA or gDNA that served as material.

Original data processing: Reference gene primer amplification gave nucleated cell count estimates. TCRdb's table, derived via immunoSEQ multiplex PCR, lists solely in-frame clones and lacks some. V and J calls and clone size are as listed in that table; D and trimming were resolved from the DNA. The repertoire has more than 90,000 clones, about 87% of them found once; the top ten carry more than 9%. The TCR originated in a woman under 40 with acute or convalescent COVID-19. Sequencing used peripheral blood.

As DNA, the CDR3 is TGCAGCGTTGAAGGGCACGCTGGCTACACCTTC. It specifies CSVEGHAGYTF. The chain combines TRBV29-1 with TRBJ1-2; D gene uncertain. Germline CDR1 reads SQVTM; CDR2 reads ANQGSEA. V shed 1 base and J shed 7 bases, with 7 bases lying between them. This CDR3 contains 11 residues.